Following are 12 T cell receptor beta chains from one sample sequenced in a study of blood T cell repertoires in COVID-19. Profiled with immunoSEQ multiplex PCR; TCRdb holds only in-frame clones, not every one. The table lists 140,000 or so clones, over 75% of them singletons. The sample comprised peripheral blood. These receptors came from a man in his fifties or sixties with active or convalescent COVID-19.

The J gene is TRBJ2-7, the V gene TRBV18, with 12 bases that match TRBD2. The CDR3 length is 20 residues. With V trimmed by 2 bases and J by 5 bases, 19 bases remained unmatched. Germline V gene lookup returns CDR1 KGHSH and CDR2 LQKENI. In nucleotides, the CDR3 is TGTGCCAGCTCACCAGTCCCCTCAGGGAGACTAGCGGGAGTAGGGAACGAGCAGTACTTC. It translates to CASSPVPSGRLAGVGNEQYF.

V usage is TRBV7-6 and J usage is TRBJ2-5, with D possibly being TRBD1 (6 bases). The germline V gene encodes CDR1 SGHVS and CDR2 FNYEAQ. Trimming took off 3 bases at V and 2 bases at J, with 13 bases between the two ends. The CDR3 totals 15 residues. DNA of the CDR3: TGTGCCAGCAGCTTTTTGAACAGGGCTCAAGAGACCCAGTACTTC. This codes for CASSFLNRAQETQYF.

V gene TRBV18 combines with J gene TRBJ1-2, with 9 bases fitting TRBD1. Germline trimming cut 3 bases from V and 5 bases from J; bases unmatched to any gene: 4. The CDR3 spans 14 residues. Germline V gives CDR1 KGHSH, CDR2 LQKENI. The CDR3 spells CASSPTGTGYGYTF. In DNA, the CDR3 is TGTGCCAGCTCACCTACCGGGACAGGGTATGGCTACACCTTC.

This clone has a single count. The chain has TRBV19 and TRBJ1-2, with D perhaps matching TRBD1 (6 bases). Germline assignment: CDR1 LNHDA and CDR2 SQIVND (reference sequence). With 7 bases removed from V and 4 bases from J, the gap between germline ends came to 19 bases. The CDR3 spans 15 residues. The CDR3 nucleotides read TGTGCCAGTACGGACGACGACAGGCCTACCTATGGCTACACCTTC. Translation: CASTDDDRPTYGYTF. The full variable domain, with the rest looked up from reference TRBV19 and TRBJ1-2, is DGGITQSPKYLFRKEGQNVTLSCEQNLNHDAMYWYRQDPGQGLRLIYYSQIVNDFQKGDIAEGYSVSREKKESFPLTVTSAQKNPTAFYLCASTDDDRPTYGYTFGSGTRLTVV.

The V and J genes are TRBV27 and TRBJ2-5, with D perhaps matching TRBD2 (5 bases). The CDR3 runs to 13 residues. V dropped 3 bases and J dropped 3 bases, with 8 bases sitting between them. CDR1 is MNHEY and CDR2 is SMNVEV in the germline V gene (reference sequence). CDR3 amino acids: CASSFGLKETQYF. The CDR3 DNA sequence: TGTGCCAGCAGTTTTGGACTCAAAGAGACCCAGTACTTC.

The chain carries TRBV6-1 and TRBJ2-3; possibly TRBD2 for D (6 bases). The germline CDR1 and CDR2 sequences are MNHNS and SASEGT. V lost 2 bases, J lost 11 bases, and 14 bases lay in between. CDR3 length: 13 amino acids. The CDR3: CASSENPAGGQYF. For the CDR3, the DNA is TGTGCCAGCAGTGAAAACCCCGCCGGGGGGCAGTATTTT.

This clone showed up just once. V usage is TRBV11-3 and J usage is TRBJ2-3; no clear D. This CDR3 spans 15 amino acids. V was clipped by 0 bases and J by 1 base, with 8 bases between them. The V gene's germline CDR1 is SGHNT and CDR2 YENEEA. The CDR3 DNA reads TGTGCCAGCAGCTTAGAGGGCAGACGCACAGATACGCAGTATTTT. Protein sequence: CASSLEGRRTDTQYF.

The CDR3 coding sequence is TGTGCCAGCAGTTCCGGGACAGGTTGGTCTGGAAACACCATATATTTT. This sequence encodes CASSSGTGWSGNTIYF. The chain uses TRBV6-2 or TRBV6-3 and TRBJ1-3; 8 bases are a match to TRBD1. The CDR3 spans 16 residues. Germline V gene sequence: CDR1 MNHEY, CDR2 SVGEGT. The V and J ends lost 4 bases and 1 base, in that order; junction bases with no gene match: 6.

The rearrangement uses TRBV6-6 and TRBJ2-7; 8 bases map to TRBD1. V lost 5 bases to trimming and J lost 3 bases; unmatched junction nucleotides: 6. The CDR3 sequence is 14 residues long. Germline V gene sequence: CDR1 MNHNY, CDR2 SVGAGI (reference sequence). The CDR3 reads CASSPGQGFYEQYF. The CDR3 DNA reads as TGTGCCAGCAGTCCAGGACAGGGATTCTACGAGCAGTACTTC.

The J gene is TRBJ1-3, the V gene TRBV18; D uncertain. The length of the CDR3 is 16 residues. Deletions cut 3 bases from V and 3 bases from J, with 15 bases between. Germline CDR1 and CDR2: KGHSH and LQKENI. The CDR3 DNA follows: TGTGCCAGCTCACCTGGTCGTGGTTACATTGGAAACACCATATATTTT. Translating it yields CASSPGRGYIGNTIYF.

V is TRBV5-5 and J is TRBJ2-7, with TRBD2 matching over 12 bases. The CDR3 consists of 17 residues. Germline CDR1 is SGHKS and CDR2 is YYEKEE (reference sequence). The junction had 7 bases not matched to a gene; V was cut back by 0 bases and J by 3 bases. The chain's CDR3 is CASSLELAGGRIYEQYF. CDR3 nucleotide sequence: TGTGCCAGCAGCTTGGAACTAGCGGGAGGCCGTATCTACGAGCAGTACTTC.

J is TRBJ2-1 and V is TRBV5-1, with 9 nucleotides matching TRBD1. Trimming removed 7 bases from V and 6 bases from J; junction bases left unmatched: 8. The CDR3 has 14 residues. CDR1 is SGHRS and CDR2 is YFSETQ in the germline V gene. The CDR3 reads CASLRGQGFNEQFF. DNA for the CDR3: TGCGCCAGCTTAAGGGGACAGGGTTTCAATGAGCAGTTCTTC.